Below, 10 T cell receptor beta chains from the same sample are listed, as sequenced in a study of CD8 T cells in ankylosing spondylitis. MiXCR was run by TCRdb on the 5' RACE reads, yielding one entry per CDR3 protein. The sample lists 250,000 to 400,000 distinct CDR3 sequences; roughly 12% were seen once. Material: blood, either unsorted or a sorted T cell fraction (not recorded which). The receptors derive from a female donor with ankylosing spondylitis or in good health (not recorded which).

The chain combines TRBV5-1 with TRBJ2-3, with 8 bases aligning to TRBD2. This CDR3 has 15 amino acids. Germline trimming cut 2 bases from V and 4 bases from J; bases unmatched to any gene: 6. CDR1 SGHRS and CDR2 YFSETQ come from the germline V gene. CDR3 in amino acids: CASSFDPGGSDTQYF. The CDR3 DNA sequence: TGCGCCAGCAGCTTTGACCCGGGGGGGTCAGATACGCAGTATTTT.

The chain recombines TRBV3-1 with TRBJ2-1; D is possibly TRBD1 or TRBD2 (6 bases each). The V and J ends lost 10 bases and 7 bases respectively, with 23 bases between them. The CDR3 is 15 residues long. Germline V gene lookup returns CDR1 LGHDT and CDR2 YNNKEL (reference sequence). CDR3 in DNA: TGTGCCACCTCCCAACAAACGGGGGCGATGAATGAGCAGTTCTTC. Amino acids: CATSQQTGAMNEQFF.

This sequence joins TRBV5-6 and TRBJ2-1; TRBD1 is a possible D gene (5 bases). Germline assignment: CDR1 SGHDT and CDR2 YYEEEE. This CDR3 region has 14 residues. The V and J ends lost 4 bases and 8 bases respectively, with 16 bases between them. CDR3 in amino acids: CASSLPPGLHEQFF. In DNA form, the CDR3 reads TGTGCCAGCAGCCTCCCCCCAGGGTTGCATGAGCAGTTCTTC. Variable domain in full (rest from reference TRBV5-6 and TRBJ2-1): DAGVTQSPTHLIKTRGQQVTLRCSPKSGHDTVSWYQQALGQGPQFIFQYYEEEERQRGNFPDRFSGHQFPNYSSELNVNALLLGDSALYLCASSLPPGLHEQFFGPGTRLTVL.

The chain couples TRBV28 to TRBJ1-6, with D possibly being TRBD1 (6 bases). The CDR3 loop spans 15 amino acids. Trimming left V 5 bases short and J 13 bases short, with 21 bases between. From germline, CDR1 is MDHEN and CDR2 SYDVKM. As DNA, the CDR3 is TGTGCCAGCAGTGCGGCCGGGACACTCCCTAGGCCCCTCCACTTT. Translated, it gives CASSAAGTLPRPLHF.

The V gene is TRBV24-1, the J gene TRBJ2-5, with D maybe TRBD2 (6 bases). This CDR3 has 14 residues. V was clipped by 5 bases and J by 2 bases, with 11 bases between them. Germline CDR1 and CDR2: KGHDR and SFDVKD. The CDR3 sequence is CATSAGGVQETQYF. The DNA for the CDR3 is TGTGCCACCAGTGCAGGAGGGGTACAAGAGACCCAGTACTTC.

This clonotype came up many times. The rearrangement uses TRBV14 and TRBJ2-7, with a weak D call TRBD1 (6 bases). The CDR3 extends over 15 amino acids. V was cut by 4 bases and J by 6 bases, with 19 bases left in between. Germline values: CDR1 SGHDN, CDR2 FVKESK. Written as DNA, the CDR3 is TGTGCCAGCAGCCGAAGATCAGGGGTCGTGGTCGAGCAGTACTTC. This gives the protein CASSRRSGVVVEQYF.

This clonotype came up many times. This chain connects TRBV12-3 or TRBV12-4 to TRBJ2-3, with a weak D call TRBD1 (6 bases). The CDR3 has 13 residues. V was trimmed by 5 bases and J by 5 bases, leaving 11 bases between them. The CDR3 bases are TGTGCCAGCAGTCAGGGGAGAATAGATACGCAGTATTTT. Its protein product is CASSQGRIDTQYF.

This clonotype was counted a few times. The V gene is TRBV5-1, the J gene TRBJ2-6, with D perhaps TRBD1 (5 bases). Trimming took 0 bases from V and 4 from J, leaving 11 bases between them. The CDR3 is 16 amino acids. Germline CDR1 and CDR2: SGHRS and YFSETQ. The CDR3 DNA follows: TGCGCCAGCAGCTTGGTAGGGGTTACGGGGGCCAACGTCCTGACTTTC. Translation gives CASSLVGVTGANVLTF.

This chain connects TRBV20-1 to TRBJ2-7; 7 nucleotides align to TRBD2. Germline V lookup: CDR1 DFQATT, CDR2 SNEGSKA (reference sequence). The CDR3 runs 13 residues. Germline trimming cut 6 bases from V and 6 bases from J; bases unmatched to any gene: 11. The CDR3: CSAGAGPGSEQYF. The CDR3 coding sequence is TGCAGTGCAGGAGCGGGGCCGGGCAGCGAGCAGTACTTC.

The chain couples TRBV5-1 to TRBJ1-2, with 8 bases aligning to TRBD1. CDR3 length: 15 amino acids. The ends lost 0 bases at V and 8 bases at J; junction bases unmatched: 9. CDR1 SGHRS and CDR2 YFSETQ come from the germline V gene. The CDR3 is CASSLARGQGGGYTF. CDR3 DNA sequence: TGCGCCAGCAGCTTGGCCCGAGGACAGGGCGGAGGCTACACCTTC.